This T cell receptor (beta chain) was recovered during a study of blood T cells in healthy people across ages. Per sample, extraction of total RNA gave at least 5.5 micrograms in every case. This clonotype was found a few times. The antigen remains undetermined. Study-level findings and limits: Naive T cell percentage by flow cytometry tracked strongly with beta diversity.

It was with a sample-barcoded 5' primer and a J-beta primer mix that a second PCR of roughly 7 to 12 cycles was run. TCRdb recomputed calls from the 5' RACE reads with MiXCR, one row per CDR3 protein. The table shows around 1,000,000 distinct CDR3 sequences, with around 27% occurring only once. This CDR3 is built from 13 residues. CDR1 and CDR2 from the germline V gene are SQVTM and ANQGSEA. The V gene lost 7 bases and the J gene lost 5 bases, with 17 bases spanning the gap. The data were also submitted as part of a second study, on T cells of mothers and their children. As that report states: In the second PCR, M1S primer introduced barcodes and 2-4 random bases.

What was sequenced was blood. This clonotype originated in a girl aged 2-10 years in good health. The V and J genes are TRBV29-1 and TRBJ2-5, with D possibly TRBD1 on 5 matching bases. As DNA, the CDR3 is TGCAGCGCGGCGGACACAACCCAGGAGACCCAGTACTTC. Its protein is CSAADTTQETQYF.